Below are 4 T cell receptor beta chains sequenced from a single sample in a study of blood T cell repertoires in COVID-19. Only in-frame clones appear in the TCRdb table, and some are missing; sequencing was by immunoSEQ multiplex PCR. The sample includes about 400,000 clones, around 90% of them seen just once. Sequenced input: peripheral blood. These receptors were taken from a man aged 40-49 years with acute or convalescent COVID-19.

The J gene is TRBJ2-7, the V gene TRBV28; TRBD1 matches 10 bases. The CDR3 extends over 13 amino acids. The V gene end was trimmed by 8 bases and the J gene end by 5 bases; junction bases not matched to a gene: 6. Per germline, CDR1 MDHEN and CDR2 SYDVKM. CDR3 sequence (DNA): TGTGCCAGCCGGGGACAGGGGAGAAACGAGCAGTACTTC. Protein product: CASRGQGRNEQYF. The full variable domain, completed using reference TRBV28 and TRBJ2-7, is DVKVTQSSRYLVKRTGEKVFLECVQDMDHENMFWYRQDPGLGLRLIYFSYDVKMKEKGDIPEGYSVSREKKERFSLILESASTNQTSMYLCASRGQGRNEQYFGPGTRLTVT.

The chain employs TRBV5-4 and TRBJ1-1; tentative D call: TRBD1 (5 bases). Germline CDR1 and CDR2: SGHNT and YYREEE (reference sequence). V gave up 4 bases and J gave up 4 bases, with 17 bases separating them. This CDR3 has 15 residues. CDR3 nucleotide sequence: TGTGCCAGCAGCAGCTTCGGGGGTGGGGGCACTGAAGCTTTCTTT. Translated, it gives CASSSFGGGGTEAFF.

The rearrangement joins TRBV28 to TRBJ1-2, with D hard to call. Germline CDR1 and CDR2: MDHEN and SYDVKM. The CDR3 is made up of 15 amino acids. The V end was cut by 4 bases, the J end by 8 bases, with 20 bases between. The CDR3 is CASSSPSTAYLGYTF. The CDR3 region has the DNA TGTGCCAGCAGTTCTCCCAGCACAGCCTACTTAGGCTACACCTTC.

The chain recombines TRBV6-5 with TRBJ1-1; 8 bases are a match to TRBD1. The germline V gene has CDR1 MNHEY and CDR2 SVGAGI. V shed 4 bases and J 8 bases; nucleotides not matched to a gene: 6. This CDR3 is built from 13 residues. The CDR3 loop reads CASSLISGGEAFF. Written as DNA, the CDR3 is TGTGCCAGCAGTTTGATTTCAGGGGGCGAAGCTTTCTTT.